The rows below give T cell receptor beta chains drawn from one sample of a study of Graves' ophthalmopathy and Graves' hyperthyroidism. TCRdb reprocessed the multiplex PCR reads via MiXCR and lists one record per CDR3 protein. The sample carries over a million distinct CDR3 sequences, 35% to 40% recorded once. The sample consisted of peripheral blood or thyroid tissue (not recorded which). These receptors were collected from an adult man with Graves' hyperthyroidism. Both conserved end residues are part of each CDR3. D genes are given only for firm matches. Rows may omit the clone size; those that give it use once, few, many or a size class.

j_call | clone_size | cdr3_length | v_call | d_call | cdr3_aa | cdr3_nt
TRBJ2-2 | NA | 19 | TRBV9 | TRBD2 | CASSPAGLAVNLNTGELFF | TGTGCCAGCAGTCCAGCCGGACTAGCGGTAAACCTGAACACCGGGGAGCTGTTTTTT
TRBJ2-2 | few | 16 | TRBV19 | TRBD1 | CASSQYRGRHTGELFF | TGTGCCAGTAGCCAATACAGGGGGCGTCACACCGGGGAGCTGTTTTTT
TRBJ1-6 | many | 16 | TRBV7-2 | TRBD1 | CASSEGQASPYGSLHF | TGTGCCAGCAGCGAGGGACAGGCAAGCCCCTATGGGTCCCTCCACTTT
TRBJ1-5 | few | 17 | TRBV5-5 | NA | CASSPPRIFGGGQPQHF | TGTGCCAGCAGCCCCCCTCGAATCTTCGGTGGGGGTCAGCCCCAGCATTTT
TRBJ2-5 | NA | 21 | TRBV4-3 | NA | CASSQDWWPGAPSGVQETQYF | TGCGCCAGCAGCCAAGATTGGTGGCCGGGGGCACCATCTGGAGTCCAAGAGACCCAGTACTTC
TRBJ2-7 | NA | 18 | TRBV7-8 | TRBD1 | CASSDDGAGGLPHYEQYF | TGTGCCAGCAGCGACGACGGGGCAGGGGGCCTGCCCCACTACGAGCAGTACTTC
TRBJ2-6 | NA | 15 | TRBV15 | NA | CATRRGASGANVLTF | TGTGCCACACGACGCGGGGCCTCTGGGGCCAACGTCCTGACTTTC
TRBJ2-7 | NA | 17 | TRBV2 | NA | CASREGLVGEAFYEQYF | TGTGCCAGCAGGGAGGGGCTAGTGGGGGAAGCATTCTACGAGCAGTACTTC
TRBJ2-2 | many | 15 | TRBV2 | NA | CASSEARVATGELFF | TGTGCCAGCAGTGAAGCCAGGGTGGCCACCGGGGAGCTGTTTTTT
TRBJ2-6 | many | 15 | TRBV11-2 | NA | CASSSGFSRANVLTF | TGTGCCAGCAGCTCTGGGTTCTCTAGGGCCAACGTCCTGACTTTC
TRBJ2-5 | many | 14 | TRBV19 | NA | CASSPTGRQETQYF | TGTGCCAGTAGCCCGACAGGCCGCCAAGAGACCCAGTACTTC
TRBJ1-4 | many | 16 | TRBV7-9 | TRBD1 | CASSLATGTGHEKLFF | TGTGCCAGCAGCTTAGCGACCGGGACAGGGCATGAAAAACTGTTTTTT
TRBJ2-7 | many | 12 | TRBV10-3 | NA | CAISVGDYEQYF | TGTGCCATCAGTGTCGGGGACTACGAGCAGTACTTC
TRBJ1-5 | many | 15 | TRBV19 | NA | CASSIFQQPNQPQHF | TGTGCCAGTAGTATATTTCAACAGCCCAATCAGCCCCAGCATTTT
TRBJ2-7 | NA | 13 | TRBV10-3 | NA | CAISSQDSYEQYF | TGTGCCATCAGCAGCCAGGACTCCTACGAGCAGTACTTC
TRBJ1-1 | many | 14 | TRBV24-1 | NA | CATSDHGKGTEAFF | TGTGCCACCAGTGATCACGGTAAGGGGACTGAAGCTTTCTTT
TRBJ2-7 | many | 10 | TRBV10-3 | NA | CAMGGYEQYF | TGTGCCATGGGGGGCTACGAGCAGTACTTC
TRBJ1-2 | once | 20 | TRBV10-2 | NA | CASSEPDSQPDSLLNYGYTF | TGCGCCAGCAGTGAGCCGGACAGTCAGCCGGACAGTCTTTTAAACTATGGCTACACCTTC
TRBJ2-2 | many | 14 | TRBV15 | NA | CATPDRSNTGELFF | TGTGCCACTCCGGACAGATCGAACACCGGGGAGCTGTTTTTT
TRBJ2-7 | many | 12 | TRBV5-1 | NA | CASSLAGTEQYF | TGCGCCAGCAGCTTGGCCGGGACCGAGCAGTACTTC
TRBJ1-1 | NA | 15 | TRBV10-3 | NA | CAISARRGENTEAFF | TGTGCCATCAGTGCGAGGCGGGGGGAGAACACTGAAGCTTTCTTT
TRBJ2-7 | NA | 12 | TRBV30 | NA | CAWSQRVDEQYF | TGTGCCTGGAGCCAGCGGGTGGACGAGCAGTACTTC
TRBJ2-2 | NA | 16 | TRBV5-1 | TRBD1 | CASNRGQGLTTGELFF | TGCGCCAGCAACCGGGGACAGGGACTTACCACCGGGGAGCTGTTTTTT
TRBJ1-2 | many | 14 | TRBV24-1 | NA | CATSDPRAMHGYTF | TGTGCCACCAGTGACCCCCGGGCGATGCATGGCTACACCTTC
TRBJ2-5 | NA | 17 | TRBV9 | TRBD1 | CASSVEADRGRSETQYF | TGTGCCAGCAGCGTTGAGGCGGACAGGGGGCGCTCAGAGACCCAGTACTTC
TRBJ2-7 | NA | 14 | TRBV2 | TRBD1 | CASKAGTVPYEQYF | TGTGCCAGCAAGGCCGGGACAGTTCCCTACGAGCAGTACTTC
TRBJ2-6 | many | 17 | TRBV7-2 | NA | CASSLAKRGSGANVLTF | TGTGCCAGCAGCTTAGCGAAAAGGGGCTCTGGGGCCAACGTCCTGACTTTC
TRBJ1-2 | many | 19 | TRBV15 | NA | CATSRDLRDIQETNYGYTF | TGTGCCACCAGCAGAGATCTCCGGGACATTCAGGAAACTAACTATGGCTACACCTTC
TRBJ2-7 | many | 13 | TRBV11-2 | TRBD1 | CASSLQGAIEQYF | TGTGCCAGCTCGCTCCAGGGGGCAATCGAGCAGTACTTC
TRBJ1-5 | many | 16 | TRBV20-1 | NA | CSAMGGRGSLKGPQHF | TGCAGTGCTATGGGGGGTCGGGGATCCTTAAAAGGGCCCCAGCATTTT
TRBJ1-5 | many | 11 | TRBV20-1 | NA | CSARRSPREHF | TGCAGTGCTAGACGGAGCCCAAGAGAGCATTTT
TRBJ2-2 | many | 13 | TRBV24-1 | TRBD1 | CATSQQGAGELFF | TGTGCCACCAGCCAACAGGGGGCCGGGGAGCTGTTTTTT
TRBJ2-7 | many | 15 | TRBV15 | NA | CATSMSSGHLHEQYF | TGTGCCACCAGCATGTCGTCGGGACATCTCCACGAGCAGTACTTC
TRBJ1-5 | NA | 13 | TRBV7-9 | NA | CASSPTPDQPQHF | TGTGCCAGCTCACCAACCCCCGATCAGCCCCAGCATTTT
TRBJ2-5 | NA | 15 | TRBV15 | NA | CATSRDSSGQETQYF | TGTGCCACCAGCAGAGATAGCAGCGGTCAAGAGACCCAGTACTTC
TRBJ2-1 | NA | 14 | TRBV7-2 | TRBD2 | CASSWGLANNEQFF | TGTGCCAGCAGCTGGGGACTAGCCAACAATGAGCAGTTCTTC
TRBJ1-5 | many | 16 | TRBV2 | TRBD1 | CASTNPKTGSNQPQHF | TGTGCCAGCACCAACCCCAAGACAGGGAGCAATCAGCCCCAGCATTTT
TRBJ2-7 | NA | 15 | TRBV2 | TRBD1 | CASSEVSTGFYEQYF | TGTGCCAGCAGTGAAGTATCGACAGGGTTCTACGAGCAGTACTTC
TRBJ2-5 | many | 14 | TRBV12-3/TRBV12-4 | NA | CASSLIGTHVGQYF | TGTGCCAGCAGTCTCATCGGGACCCATGTCGGCCAGTACTTC
TRBJ1-1 | many | 15 | TRBV7-2 | TRBD1 | CASSIRDRGNTEAFF | TGTGCCAGCAGCATCCGGGACAGGGGGAACACTGAAGCTTTCTTT
TRBJ2-5 | many | 11 | TRBV10-3 | NA | CAITLQETQYF | TGTGCCATCACCCTGCAAGAGACCCAGTACTTC
TRBJ1-1 | NA | 14 | TRBV5-4 | NA | CASTFGDDHTEAFF | TGTGCCAGCACCTTTGGGGACGATCACACTGAAGCTTTCTTT
TRBJ1-2 | many | 16 | TRBV29-1 | TRBD1 | CSVDPGVGDSNYGYTF | TGCAGCGTTGACCCGGGGGTGGGGGACAGTAACTATGGCTACACCTTC
TRBJ1-5 | many | 16 | TRBV25-1 | TRBD1 | CASSESRTGDNQPQHF | TGTGCCAGCAGTGAATCTAGGACAGGGGACAATCAGCCCCAGCATTTT
TRBJ2-7 | NA | 12 | TRBV30 | NA | CAWSRSSYEQYF | TGTGCCTGGAGCCGCTCGTCCTACGAGCAGTACTTC
TRBJ1-2 | NA | 12 | TRBV10-3 | NA | CAISESQDGYTF | TGTGCCATCAGTGAGTCACAGGATGGCTACACCTTC
TRBJ2-5 | NA | 14 | TRBV7-8 | NA | CASSPDPAQETQYF | TGCGCCAGCAGCCCAGACCCAGCTCAAGAGACCCAGTACTTC
TRBJ1-4 | few | 21 | TRBV10-3 | NA | CAISESHSRTPRGWANEKLFF | TGTGCCATCAGTGAGTCGCATTCTAGGACACCCCGGGGTTGGGCGAATGAAAAACTGTTTTTT
TRBJ1-6 | many | 16 | TRBV2 | NA | CASRGEPGQTSSPLHF | TGTGCCAGCAGGGGGGAACCGGGACAAACGAGTTCACCCCTCCACTTT
TRBJ2-7 | NA | 14 | TRBV7-9 | TRBD1 | CASSSDRVAYEQYF | TGTGCCAGCAGCTCTGACAGGGTAGCCTACGAGCAGTACTTC
TRBJ1-6 | NA | 15 | TRBV6-5 | NA | CASSRSRGEHSPLHF | TGTGCCAGCAGTCGATCGCGGGGAGAGCACTCACCCCTCCACTTT
TRBJ2-6 | many | 20 | TRBV19 | NA | CASSALPTGPLSSGANVLTF | TGTGCCAGTAGTGCCCTCCCGACAGGCCCCCTTAGCTCTGGGGCCAACGTCCTGACTTTC
TRBJ2-5 | many | 13 | TRBV29-1 | TRBD1 | CSADRGRGETQYF | TGCAGCGCAGACAGGGGGCGAGGGGAGACCCAGTACTTC
TRBJ1-2 | NA | 14 | TRBV28 | NA | CASSPMGSCYGYTF | TGTGCCAGCAGTCCGATGGGGTCCTGTTATGGCTACACCTTC